These 8 T cell receptor beta chains share one sample of origin, sequenced in a study of CD8+ T cells in alopecia areata. Reverse transcribed after extraction, RNA yielded cDNA as the sequencing template. Clones were sequenced by immunoSEQ multiplex PCR, and TCRdb holds only the in-frame ones, with some missing. There are roughly 130,000 clones in the sample; about 57% occur only once, and less than 5.5% lies in the top ten. The source material was CD4+ T cells sorted from blood, sampled at week 0. The receptors stem from a human donor with alopecia areata.

This chain joins TRBV19 and TRBJ1-6; D perhaps matches TRBD1 (5 bases). Germline V gene sequence: CDR1 LNHDA, CDR2 SQIVND (reference sequence). V shed 3 bases and J shed 10 bases, with 22 bases lying between them. CDR3 length: 17 residues. Here the CDR3 reads CASSIRSPQVAGSPLHF. Here the CDR3 DNA reads TGTGCCAGTAGTATTAGGTCTCCACAGGTTGCAGGATCACCCCTCCACTTT.

In its sample, this clone was seen a few times. The chain couples TRBV5-1 to TRBJ2-7, with unresolved D. With 0 bases removed from V and 4 bases from J, the gap between germline ends came to 14 bases. The CDR3 runs 15 residues. Germline-derived CDR1 and CDR2 are SGHRS and YFSETQ. The CDR3 coding sequence is TGCGCCAGCAGCTTGGACACGGGCCCTTTTTACGAGCAGTACTTC. It yields the protein CASSLDTGPFYEQYF. Looking up the rest from reference TRBV5-1 and TRBJ2-7 gives the full variable domain: KAGVTQTPRYLIKTRGQQVTLSCSPISGHRSVSWYQQTPGQGLQFLFEYFSETQRNKGNFPGRFSGRQFSNSRSEMNVSTLELGDSALYLCASSLDTGPFYEQYFGPGTRLTVT.

The chain employs TRBV4-3 and TRBJ1-1; D remains unclear. The CDR3 consists of 12 residues. The germline gives CDR1 LGHNA, CDR2 YSLEER. Trimming stripped 5 bases from V and 2 bases from J, with 6 bases between. CDR3 sequence reads: CASSYLNTEAFF. The CDR3 nucleotides are TGCGCCAGCAGCTACCTAAACACTGAAGCTTTCTTT.

The genes are TRBV27 and TRBJ2-5; 8 nucleotides align to TRBD1. This CDR3 has 14 amino acids. Germline lookup yields CDR1 MNHEY and CDR2 SMNVEV (reference sequence). The V gene end was trimmed by 6 bases and the J gene end by 4 bases; junction bases not matched to a gene: 7. Written as DNA, the CDR3 is TGTGCCAGCAGGAACAGGGGGTCGGGAGAGACCCAGTACTTC. This translates into CASRNRGSGETQYF.

This rearrangement joins TRBV4-2 to TRBJ1-1; D might be TRBD1 (5 bases). Germline V CDR1 and CDR2: LGHNA, YNFKEQ. Trimming removed 4 bases at V and 4 bases at J, with 16 bases between. The CDR3 length is 15 residues. CDR3 DNA sequence: TGTGCCAGCAGCCCCTCCGGGGGAGTGGGCACTGAAGCTTTCTTT. It yields the protein CASSPSGGVGTEAFF.

The chain joins TRBV2 to TRBJ2-7; 7 bases are a match to TRBD1. With 6 bases clipped from V and 0 bases from J, the junction kept 8 bases outside the gene matches. Looked up from germline, CDR1 is SNHLY and CDR2 is FYNNEI. The CDR3 sequence is 15 residues long. CDR3 sequence (DNA): TGTGCCAGCAGAGAACAGGGGTTGGTCTCCTACGAGCAGTACTTC. Its protein is CASREQGLVSYEQYF.

This clone came up a few times. The chain joins TRBV7-9 to TRBJ2-7, with TRBD1 matching 7 bases. The CDR3 loop spans 14 amino acids. In germline, CDR1 is SEHNR, CDR2 FQNEAQ (reference sequence). V shed 5 bases, J shed 0 bases, and the junction held 4 bases outside the gene matches. The CDR3 loop reads CASSRTGLSYEQYF. Here the CDR3 DNA reads TGTGCCAGCAGCCGGACAGGCCTCTCCTACGAGCAGTACTTC.

This clone occurred a few times. The genes are TRBV29-1 and TRBJ1-2; D is unclear. This CDR3 is 13 amino acids long. V gave up 5 bases and J gave up 0 bases, with 10 bases separating them. Germline V CDR1 and CDR2: SQVTM, ANQGSEA. The CDR3 spells CSVSRGANYGYTF. DNA for the CDR3: TGCAGCGTTAGTCGGGGAGCTAACTATGGCTACACCTTC. The variable domain in full, with the rest retrieved from reference TRBV29-1 and TRBJ1-2, is SAVISQKPSRDICQRGTSLTIQCQVDSQVTMMFWYRQQPGQSLTLIATANQGSEATYESGFVIDKFPISRPNLTFSTLTVSNMSPEDSSIYLCSVSRGANYGYTFGSGTRLTVV.